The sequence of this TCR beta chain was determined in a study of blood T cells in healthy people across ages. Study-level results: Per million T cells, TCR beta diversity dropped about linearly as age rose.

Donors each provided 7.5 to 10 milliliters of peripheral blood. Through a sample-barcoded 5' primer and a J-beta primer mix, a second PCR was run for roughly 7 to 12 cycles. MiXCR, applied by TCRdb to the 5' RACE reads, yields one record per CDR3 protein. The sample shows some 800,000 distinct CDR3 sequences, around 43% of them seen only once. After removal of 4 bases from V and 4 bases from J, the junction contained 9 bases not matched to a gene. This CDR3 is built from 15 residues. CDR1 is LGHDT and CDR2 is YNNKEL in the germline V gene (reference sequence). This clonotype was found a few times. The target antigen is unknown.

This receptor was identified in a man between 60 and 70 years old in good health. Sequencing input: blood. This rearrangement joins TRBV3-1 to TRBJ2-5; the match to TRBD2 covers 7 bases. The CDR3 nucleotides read TGTGCCAGCAGCCCTAGTAGCGGGTTTAGAGAGACCCAGTACTTC. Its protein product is CASSPSSGFRETQYF.